This T cell receptor beta chain was sequenced in a study of OX40 agonist ivuxolimab in advanced cancers. Study information: The diagnoses of dose-escalation patients were hepatocellular carcinoma, melanoma, renal cell or head and neck cancer.

Findings of the study overall: Compared with others, partial responders at 0.1-3.0 mg/kg displayed clonal expansion among the lowest. Certain nonresponders likewise exhibited a low normalized T-cell clonal expansion.

Worth noting for this clone: Its antigen remains unknown.

The CDR3 has 15 residues. CDR1 KGHSH and CDR2 LQKENI come from the germline V gene. The V gene lost 0 bases and the J gene lost 2 bases, with 8 bases spanning the gap. The protocol was immunoSEQ multiplex PCR, while the TCRdb copy is restricted to in-frame clones and leaves out a portion. Of some 100,000 clones listed, under 95% are singletons. V and J are TRBV18 and TRBJ1-3, with a tentative D call TRBD1 (5 bases). This sequence originates from an adult with an advanced solid tumor such as melanoma, head and neck, liver or kidney cancer. The source was CD4+ or CD8+ T cells sorted from blood, collected in a trial of the OX40 agonist ivuxolimab. CDR3 DNA sequence: TGTGCCAGCTCACCACCTGAGGGACCTGGAAACACCATATATTTT. This translates into CASSPPEGPGNTIYF.